The table lists the clone carrying this T cell receptor beta chain with a few counts. This specimen comes from a study of T-cell memory formation after mild COVID-19. Overall study context: TCR clusters were largely donor specific.

The junction had 7 bases not matched to a gene; V was cut back by 5 bases and J by 6 bases. CDR1 is KGHSH, CDR2 LQKENI, per germline. The CDR3 runs 14 residues. Sample barcodes and UMIs were carried by the TCR alpha and TCR beta cDNA libraries that 5'RACE generated with constant-segment primers. TCRdb analysed the 5' RACE reads with MiXCR anew, one entry per CDR3 protein. Of roughly 560,000 distinct CDR3 sequences listed, about a fifth are singletons. Material: PBMCs or a T cell subset sorted from them (not recorded which). The sequence came from an adult woman who had mild COVID-19 (a few samples of this study predate the infection). Cell type and time point are not known. The chain employs TRBV18 and TRBJ2-1; TRBD2 aligns across 7 bases. This chain's CDR3 is CASSKLAPANEQFF. The CDR3 coding sequence is TGTGCCAGCTCAAAACTAGCGCCCGCCAATGAGCAGTTCTTC.